The 13 T cell receptor beta chains reported below all come from one sample, sequenced in a study of cytomegalovirus exposure and HLA in healthy donors. Use of 60 Vbeta and 13 Jbeta primers characterized the PCR. Some clones are missing from TCRdb's copy, which holds only in-frame ones; the method was immunoSEQ multiplex PCR. The sample shows about 120,000 clones, 81% of them seen only once. Sequencing was done on a sample of PBMCs. The receptor set was obtained from a woman in her twenties or thirties in good health and CMV-seronegative.

The V and J genes are TRBV19 and TRBJ2-2, with TRBD2 identical over 12 bases. CDR1 LNHDA and CDR2 SQIVND come from the germline V gene (reference sequence). The CDR3 sequence is 18 residues long. V lost 2 bases, J lost 6 bases, and 10 bases stayed unmatched. CDR3 residues: CASSIFPSGRGYAGELFF. The CDR3 coding sequence is TGTGCCAGTAGTATATTCCCTAGCGGGAGGGGCTATGCCGGGGAGCTGTTTTTT.

This chain joins TRBV19 and TRBJ2-2; 9 bases line up with TRBD2. This CDR3 spans 15 amino acids. V gave up 8 bases and J gave up 8 bases; unmatched junction bases: 12. CDR1 is LNHDA and CDR2 is SQIVND in the germline V gene (reference sequence). The CDR3: CASLPLAGGQGELFF. In DNA, the CDR3 is TGTGCCAGTCTCCCCTTGGCGGGAGGGCAAGGGGAGCTGTTTTTT.

As DNA, the CDR3 is TGTGCCAGCAGCTTGGGGACTAGCGAGGTCTACAATGAGCAGTTCTTC. Protein product: CASSLGTSEVYNEQFF. V gene TRBV7-8 combines with J gene TRBJ2-1; 10 nucleotides line up with TRBD2. V trimming: 3 bases; J trimming: 3 bases; junction bases outside the gene matches: 5. From germline, CDR1 is SGHVS and CDR2 FQNEAQ. The CDR3 extends over 16 amino acids.

The rearrangement joins TRBV18 to TRBJ2-2, with D possibly matching TRBD1 (6 bases). Trimming left V 6 bases short and J 1 base short, with 15 bases between. This CDR3 has 16 amino acids. Germline assignment: CDR1 KGHSH and CDR2 LQKENI. The CDR3 DNA follows: TGTGCCAGCTCCCCTAGGACAGAGCAGAACACCGGGGAGCTGTTTTTT. Translating gives CASSPRTEQNTGELFF. Full variable domain (remainder filled in from reference TRBV18 and TRBJ2-2): NAGVMQNPRHLVRRRGQEARLRCSPMKGHSHVYWYRQLPEEGLKFMVYLQKENIIDESGMPKERFSAEFPKEGPSILRIQQVVRGDSAAYFCASSPRTEQNTGELFFGEGSRLTVL.

The J gene is TRBJ2-7, the V gene TRBV13; 9 bases align to TRBD1. Looked up from germline, CDR1 is PRHDT and CDR2 is FYEKMQ (reference sequence). V gave up 5 bases and J gave up 3 bases; unmatched junction bases: 8. This CDR3 has 15 amino acids. The CDR3: CASSPPGTGRYEQYF. The DNA of the CDR3 is TGTGCCAGCAGCCCCCCCGGGACAGGGCGCTACGAGCAGTACTTC. Variable domain in full (rest from reference TRBV13 and TRBJ2-7): AAGVIQSPRHLIKEKRETATLKCYPIPRHDTVYWYQQGPGQDPQFLISFYEKMQSDKGSIPDRFSAQQFSDYHSELNMSSLELGDSALYFCASSPPGTGRYEQYFGPGTRLTVT.

The gene calls are TRBV5-4 and TRBJ1-2, with D uncertain. The CDR3 consists of 14 residues. Germline V gives CDR1 SGHNT, CDR2 YYREEE (reference sequence). Trimming left V 0 bases short and J 6 bases short, with 12 bases between. The CDR3 sequence is CASSLAGNPHGYTF. CDR3 nucleotide sequence: TGTGCCAGCAGCTTGGCCGGGAACCCCCATGGCTACACCTTC.

There are a few counts of this clone. V gene TRBV7-6 combines with J gene TRBJ2-5; tentatively, D is TRBD1 (5 bases). This CDR3 has 14 residues. Trimming shortened V by 4 bases and J by 1 base, and 10 bases separated the two germline ends. CDR1 and CDR2 from the germline V gene are SGHVS and FNYEAQ. The CDR3 region has the DNA TGTGCCAGCAGCTCCAGGGCAGGCCAAGAGACCCAGTACTTC. Protein sequence: CASSSRAGQETQYF.

The gene calls are TRBV5-1 and TRBJ2-1; 7 positions agree with TRBD1. CDR1 and CDR2 from the germline V gene are SGHRS and YFSETQ. This CDR3 is 16 amino acids long. V was pared by 3 bases and J by 1 base, with 7 bases of the junction left unmatched. CDR3 in DNA: TGCGCCAGCAGCTGGGACAGCGACCATTCCTACAATGAGCAGTTCTTC. Its protein product is CASSWDSDHSYNEQFF.

The chain is built from TRBV28 and TRBJ1-4, with D possibly being TRBD1 (6 bases). CDR3 length: 18 amino acids. V dropped 2 bases and J dropped 7 bases, with 23 bases sitting between them. Germline CDR1 and CDR2: MDHEN and SYDVKM. The CDR3: CASSLRAGEMGRGEKLFF. CDR3 coding DNA: TGTGCCAGCAGTTTAAGGGCAGGGGAGATGGGTAGAGGTGAAAAACTGTTTTTT.

This rearrangement joins TRBV10-3 to TRBJ1-3, with TRBD1 matching 7 bases. Trimming cost V 2 bases and J 4 bases; bases outside gene matches: 5. This CDR3 is 15 amino acids long. Germline CDR1 and CDR2: ENHRY and SYGVKD. CDR3 coding DNA: TGTGCCATCAGTGAGACTACAGGGGCCGGAAACACCATATATTTT. Protein product: CAISETTGAGNTIYF.

The CDR3 sequence is CASSYPKDRGNTEAFF. The CDR3 nucleotides are TGTGCCAGCAGTTACCCTAAGGACAGGGGGAACACTGAAGCTTTCTTT. The chain employs TRBV6-6 and TRBJ1-1; the match to TRBD1 covers 9 bases. The V gene end was trimmed by 2 bases and the J gene end by 1 base; junction bases not matched to a gene: 5. This CDR3 comprises 16 residues. CDR1 MNHNY and CDR2 SVGAGI come from the germline V gene (reference sequence).

Comment on this clone: Other DNA sequences from this sample encode an identical CDR3 as well. The rearrangement uses TRBV28 and TRBJ1-2; maybe TRBD1 (5 bases). Germline CDR1 is MDHEN and CDR2 is SYDVKM. The CDR3 is 13 residues long. The V gene lost 10 bases and the J gene lost 3 bases, with 15 bases spanning the gap. The CDR3 loop reads CATQGNFDYGYTF. The CDR3 DNA reads TGTGCCACGCAGGGAAATTTTGACTATGGCTACACCTTC.

A single count supports this clone. The J gene is TRBJ2-3, the V gene TRBV19; 9 bases align to TRBD1. After removal of 9 bases from V and 2 bases from J, the junction contained 6 bases not matched to a gene. The germline CDR1 and CDR2 sequences are LNHDA and SQIVND (reference sequence). The CDR3 has 14 residues. CDR3 region: CASRQGGNTDTQYF. DNA for the CDR3: TGTGCCAGCCGACAGGGGGGGAACACAGATACGCAGTATTTT.